Sequencing of this T cell receptor beta chain was carried out in a study of shared clonotypes between healthy human individuals. This clone occurred a few times. Assay: immunoSEQ multiplex PCR; the TCRdb copy retains only in-frame clones and omits some. The sample yields approximately 250,000 clones, just over 65% seen once. CDR1 SGHRS and CDR2 YFSETQ come from the germline V gene. CDR3 length: 13 amino acids. Trimming stripped 0 bases from V and 9 bases from J, with 10 bases between. This TCR was sampled from a man aged 25-45 years in good health. The chain recombines TRBV5-1 with TRBJ2-1, with D possibly TRBD2 on 6 matching bases. The sequencing input was memory CD4+ T cells sorted from blood. Documented subset: CD45RA-negative fraction. The CDR3 region has the DNA TGCGCCAGCAGCTTGGCCGGGGGTGTTGAGCAGTTCTTC. Its translation: CASSLAGGVEQFF.